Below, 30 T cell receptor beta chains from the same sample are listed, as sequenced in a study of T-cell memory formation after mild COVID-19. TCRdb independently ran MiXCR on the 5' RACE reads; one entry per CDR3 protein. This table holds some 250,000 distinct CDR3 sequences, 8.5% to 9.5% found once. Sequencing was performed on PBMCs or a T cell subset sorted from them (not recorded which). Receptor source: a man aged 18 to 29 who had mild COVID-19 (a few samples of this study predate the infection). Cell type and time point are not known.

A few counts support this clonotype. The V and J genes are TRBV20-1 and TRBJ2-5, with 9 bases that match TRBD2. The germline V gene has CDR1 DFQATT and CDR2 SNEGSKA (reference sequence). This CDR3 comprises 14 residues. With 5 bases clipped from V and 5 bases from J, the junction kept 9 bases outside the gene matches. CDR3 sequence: CSAPPGLALETQYF. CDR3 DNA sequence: TGCAGTGCTCCCCCGGGACTAGCTTTGGAGACCCAGTACTTC.

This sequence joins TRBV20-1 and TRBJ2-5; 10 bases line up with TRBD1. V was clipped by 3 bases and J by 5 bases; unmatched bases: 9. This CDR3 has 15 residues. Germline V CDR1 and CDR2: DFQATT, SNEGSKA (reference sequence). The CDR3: CSASSGTGVGETQYF. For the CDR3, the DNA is TGCAGTGCTAGTTCCGGGACAGGGGTTGGGGAGACCCAGTACTTC.

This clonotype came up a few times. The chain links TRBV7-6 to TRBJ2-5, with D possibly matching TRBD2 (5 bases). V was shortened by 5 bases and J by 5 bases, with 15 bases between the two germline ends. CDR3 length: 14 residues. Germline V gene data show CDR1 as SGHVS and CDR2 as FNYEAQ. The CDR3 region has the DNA TGTGCCAGCAGCCCAGGACCAGAGGGCGAGACCCAGTACTTC. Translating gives CASSPGPEGETQYF.

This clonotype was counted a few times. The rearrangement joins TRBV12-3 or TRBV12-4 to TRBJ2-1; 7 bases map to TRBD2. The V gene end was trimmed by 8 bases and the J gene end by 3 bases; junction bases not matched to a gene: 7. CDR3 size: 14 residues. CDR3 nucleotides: TGTGCCAGCGGGCTAGCGGCATACTACAATGAGCAGTTCTTC. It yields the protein CASGLAAYYNEQFF.

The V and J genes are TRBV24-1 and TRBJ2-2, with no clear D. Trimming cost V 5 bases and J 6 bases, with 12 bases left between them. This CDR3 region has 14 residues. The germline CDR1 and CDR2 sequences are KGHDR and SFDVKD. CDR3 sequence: CATSGSDAPGELFF. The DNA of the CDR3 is TGTGCCACCAGTGGTTCGGACGCCCCCGGGGAGCTGTTTTTT.

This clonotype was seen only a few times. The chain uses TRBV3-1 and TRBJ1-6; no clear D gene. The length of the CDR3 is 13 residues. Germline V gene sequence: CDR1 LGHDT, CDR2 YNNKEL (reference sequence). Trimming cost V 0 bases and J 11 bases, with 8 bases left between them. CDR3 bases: TGTGCCAGCAGCCAAGATCCGCGAACACCCCTCCACTTT. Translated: CASSQDPRTPLHF.

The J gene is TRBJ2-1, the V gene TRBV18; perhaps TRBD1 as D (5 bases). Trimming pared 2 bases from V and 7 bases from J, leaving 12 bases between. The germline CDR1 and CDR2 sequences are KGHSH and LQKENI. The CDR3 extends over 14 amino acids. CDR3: CASSPRTGENEQFF. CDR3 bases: TGTGCCAGCTCACCAAGAACAGGTGAGAATGAGCAGTTCTTC.

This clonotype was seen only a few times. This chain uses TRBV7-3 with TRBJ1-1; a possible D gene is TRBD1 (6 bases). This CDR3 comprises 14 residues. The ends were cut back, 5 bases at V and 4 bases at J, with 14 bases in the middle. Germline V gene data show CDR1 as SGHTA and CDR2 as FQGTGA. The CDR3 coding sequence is TGTGCCAGCAGCCCCGTAGGAGGGGGCACTGAAGCTTTCTTT. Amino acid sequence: CASSPVGGGTEAFF.

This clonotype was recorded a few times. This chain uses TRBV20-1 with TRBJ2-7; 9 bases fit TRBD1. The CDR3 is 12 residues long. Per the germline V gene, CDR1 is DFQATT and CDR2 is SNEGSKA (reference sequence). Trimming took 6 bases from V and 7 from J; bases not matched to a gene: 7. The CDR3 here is CSAGTGFGEQYV. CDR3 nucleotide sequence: TGCAGTGCAGGGACAGGGTTTGGGGAGCAGTACGTC.

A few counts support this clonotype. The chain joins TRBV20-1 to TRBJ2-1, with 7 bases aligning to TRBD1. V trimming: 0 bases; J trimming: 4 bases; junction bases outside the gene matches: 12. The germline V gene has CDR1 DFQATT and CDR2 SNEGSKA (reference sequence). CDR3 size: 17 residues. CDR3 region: CSARDLEGDSLYNEQFF. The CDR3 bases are TGCAGTGCTAGAGATCTTGAGGGGGACAGTCTTTACAATGAGCAGTTCTTC.

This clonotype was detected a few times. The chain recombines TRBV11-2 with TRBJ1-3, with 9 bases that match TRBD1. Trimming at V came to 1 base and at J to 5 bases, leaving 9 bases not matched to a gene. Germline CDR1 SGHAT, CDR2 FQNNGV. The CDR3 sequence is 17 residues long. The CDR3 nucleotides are TGTGCCAGCAGCTTAGGGAGTCCGGGACAGGGAAGAAACACCATATATTTT. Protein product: CASSLGSPGQGRNTIYF.

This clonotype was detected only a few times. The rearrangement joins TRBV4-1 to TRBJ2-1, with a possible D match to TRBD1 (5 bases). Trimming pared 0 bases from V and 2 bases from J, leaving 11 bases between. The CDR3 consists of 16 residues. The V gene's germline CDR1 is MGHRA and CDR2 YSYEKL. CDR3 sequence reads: CASSQEQAGTYNEQFF. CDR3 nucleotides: TGCGCCAGCAGCCAAGAACAGGCAGGGACCTACAATGAGCAGTTCTTC.

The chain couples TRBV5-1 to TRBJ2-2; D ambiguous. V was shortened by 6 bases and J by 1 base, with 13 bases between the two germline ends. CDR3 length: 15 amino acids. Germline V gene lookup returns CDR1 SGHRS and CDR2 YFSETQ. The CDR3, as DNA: TGCGCCAGCAACGTTGCGGCGGAGAACACCGGGGAGCTGTTTTTT. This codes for CASNVAAENTGELFF.

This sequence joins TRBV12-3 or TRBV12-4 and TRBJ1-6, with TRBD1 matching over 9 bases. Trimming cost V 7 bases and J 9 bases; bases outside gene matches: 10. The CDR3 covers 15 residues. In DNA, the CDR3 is TGTGCCAGCAAATCCGGGACAGGGTTTGGTTCACCCCTCCACTTT. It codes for CASKSGTGFGSPLHF.

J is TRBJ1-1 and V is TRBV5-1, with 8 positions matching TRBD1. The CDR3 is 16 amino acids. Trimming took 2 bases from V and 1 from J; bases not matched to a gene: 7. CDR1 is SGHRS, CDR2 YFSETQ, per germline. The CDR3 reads CASSLGQGRRNTEAFF. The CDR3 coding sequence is TGCGCCAGCAGCTTAGGACAGGGCCGGCGGAACACTGAAGCTTTCTTT. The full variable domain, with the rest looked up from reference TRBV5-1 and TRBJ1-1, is KAGVTQTPRYLIKTRGQQVTLSCSPISGHRSVSWYQQTPGQGLQFLFEYFSETQRNKGNFPGRFSGRQFSNSRSEMNVSTLELGDSALYLCASSLGQGRRNTEAFFGQGTRLTVV.

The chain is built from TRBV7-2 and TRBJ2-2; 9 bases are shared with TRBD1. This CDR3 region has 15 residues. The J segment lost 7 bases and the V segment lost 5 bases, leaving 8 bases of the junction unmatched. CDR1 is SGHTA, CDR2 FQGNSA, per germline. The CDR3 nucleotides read TGTGCCAGCAGCCTATGGACAGGGGTGTACGGGGAGCTGTTTTTT. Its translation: CASSLWTGVYGELFF.

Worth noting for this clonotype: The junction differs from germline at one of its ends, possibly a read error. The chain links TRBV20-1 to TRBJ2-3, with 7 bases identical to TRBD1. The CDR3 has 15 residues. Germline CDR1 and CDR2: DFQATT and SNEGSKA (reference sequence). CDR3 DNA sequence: TGCAGTTCTAGAGACGCCGGACAGGGCACAGATACGCAGTATTTT. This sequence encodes CSSRDAGQGTDTQYF.

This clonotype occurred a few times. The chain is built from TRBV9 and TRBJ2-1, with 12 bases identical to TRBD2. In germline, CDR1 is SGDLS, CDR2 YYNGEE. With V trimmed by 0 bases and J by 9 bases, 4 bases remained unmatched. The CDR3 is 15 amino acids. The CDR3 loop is CASSVVGLAGGEQFF. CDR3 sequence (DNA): TGTGCCAGCAGCGTAGTGGGACTAGCGGGTGGTGAGCAGTTCTTC.

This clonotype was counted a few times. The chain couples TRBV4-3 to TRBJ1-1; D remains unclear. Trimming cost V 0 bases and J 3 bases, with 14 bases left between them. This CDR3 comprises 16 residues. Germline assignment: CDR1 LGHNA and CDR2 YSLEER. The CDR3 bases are TGCGCCAGCAGCCAAGATTCGGGTTGGGATGACACTGAAGCTTTCTTT. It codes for CASSQDSGWDDTEAFF.

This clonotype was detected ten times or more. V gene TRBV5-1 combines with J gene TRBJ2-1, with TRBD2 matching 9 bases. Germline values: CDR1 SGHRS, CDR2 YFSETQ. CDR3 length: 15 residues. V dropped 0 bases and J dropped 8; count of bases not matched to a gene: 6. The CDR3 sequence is CASSLGGGALDEQFF. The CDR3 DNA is TGCGCCAGCAGCTTGGGCGGGGGGGCTTTGGATGAGCAGTTCTTC.

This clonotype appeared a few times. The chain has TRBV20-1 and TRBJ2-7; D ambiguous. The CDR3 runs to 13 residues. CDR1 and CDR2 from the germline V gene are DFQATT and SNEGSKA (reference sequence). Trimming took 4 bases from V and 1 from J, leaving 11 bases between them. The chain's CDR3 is CSAIGKGSYEQYV. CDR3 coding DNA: TGCAGTGCTATAGGGAAGGGTTCCTACGAGCAGTACGTC.

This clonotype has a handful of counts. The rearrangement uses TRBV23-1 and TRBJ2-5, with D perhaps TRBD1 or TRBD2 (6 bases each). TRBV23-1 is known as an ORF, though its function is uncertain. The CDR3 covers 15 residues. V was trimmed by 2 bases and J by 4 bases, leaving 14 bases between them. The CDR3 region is CASSQAGEEGETQYF. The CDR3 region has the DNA TGCGCCAGCAGTCAAGCAGGGGAGGAGGGAGAGACCCAGTACTTC.

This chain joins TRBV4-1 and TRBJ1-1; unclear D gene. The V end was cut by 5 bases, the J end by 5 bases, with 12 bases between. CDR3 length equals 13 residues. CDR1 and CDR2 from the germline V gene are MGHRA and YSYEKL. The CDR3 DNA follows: TGCGCCAGCAGCAGTAGAGCCCGGACTGAAGCTTTCTTT. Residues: CASSSRARTEAFF.

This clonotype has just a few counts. The CDR3 is CATSDPGTGTDTQYF. The CDR3 coding sequence is TGTGCCACCAGTGACCCAGGGACAGGCACAGATACGCAGTATTTT. The chain is built from TRBV24-1 and TRBJ2-3; TRBD1 aligns across 7 bases. The CDR3 extends over 15 amino acids. The germline CDR1 and CDR2 sequences are KGHDR and SFDVKD. The J segment lost 1 base and the V segment lost 4 bases, leaving 4 bases of the junction unmatched.

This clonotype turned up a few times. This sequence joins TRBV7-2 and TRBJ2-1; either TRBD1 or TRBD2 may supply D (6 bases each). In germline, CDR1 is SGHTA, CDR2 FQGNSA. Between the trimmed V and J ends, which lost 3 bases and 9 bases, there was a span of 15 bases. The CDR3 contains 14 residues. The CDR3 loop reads CASSFPGAKGEQFF. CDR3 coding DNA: TGTGCCAGCAGCTTTCCGGGGGCGAAGGGTGAGCAGTTCTTC.

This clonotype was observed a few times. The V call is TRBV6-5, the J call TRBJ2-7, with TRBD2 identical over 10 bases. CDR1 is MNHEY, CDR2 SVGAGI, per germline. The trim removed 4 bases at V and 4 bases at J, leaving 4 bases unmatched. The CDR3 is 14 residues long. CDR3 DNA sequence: TGTGCCAGCAGTTCCCTAGCGGGGGTGTACGAGCAGTACTTC. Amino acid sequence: CASSSLAGVYEQYF.

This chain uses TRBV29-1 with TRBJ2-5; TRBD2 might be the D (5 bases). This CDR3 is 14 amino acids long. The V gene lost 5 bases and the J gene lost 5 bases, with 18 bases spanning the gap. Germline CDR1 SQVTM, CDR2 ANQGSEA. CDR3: CSVKSRDRGETQYF. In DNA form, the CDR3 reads TGCAGCGTTAAAAGCCGCGATCGAGGGGAGACCCAGTACTTC.

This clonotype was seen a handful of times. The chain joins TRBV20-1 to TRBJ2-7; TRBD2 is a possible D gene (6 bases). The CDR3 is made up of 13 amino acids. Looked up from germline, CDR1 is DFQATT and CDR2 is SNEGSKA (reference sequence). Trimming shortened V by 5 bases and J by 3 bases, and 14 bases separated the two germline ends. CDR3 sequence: CSAGDSGSYEQYF. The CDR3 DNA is TGCAGTGCTGGTGATAGCGGAAGCTACGAGCAGTACTTC.

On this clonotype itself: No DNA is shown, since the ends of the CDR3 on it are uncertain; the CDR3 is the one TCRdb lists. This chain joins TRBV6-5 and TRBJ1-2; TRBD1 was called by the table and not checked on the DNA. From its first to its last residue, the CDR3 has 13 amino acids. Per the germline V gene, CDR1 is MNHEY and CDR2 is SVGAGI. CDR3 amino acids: CASSSSRAQGYTF.

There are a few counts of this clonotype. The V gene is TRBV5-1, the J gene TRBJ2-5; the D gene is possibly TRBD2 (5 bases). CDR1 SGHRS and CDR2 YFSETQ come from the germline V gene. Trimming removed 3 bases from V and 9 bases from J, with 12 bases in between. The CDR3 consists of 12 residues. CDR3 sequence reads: CASSSAGLPQYF. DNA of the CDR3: TGCGCCAGCAGCTCAGCCGGACTCCCCCAGTACTTC. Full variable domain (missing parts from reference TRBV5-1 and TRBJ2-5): KAGVTQTPRYLIKTRGQQVTLSCSPISGHRSVSWYQQTPGQGLQFLFEYFSETQRNKGNFPGRFSGRQFSNSRSEMNVSTLELGDSALYLCASSSAGLPQYFGPGTRLLVL.